A selection of T cell receptor beta chains follows, all from one sample in a study of cytotoxic CD8 clonotypes in ibrutinib-treated CLL. Repertoires were generated with immunoSEQ multiplex PCR, while TCRdb's copy carries only in-frame clones and drops some. The sample holds 200,000 to 250,000 clones, over 65% seen once. The sequencing here drew on PBMCs, taken after 12 months of ibrutinib treatment. The receptors originated from a human donor with chronic lymphocytic leukemia. Both conserved end residues are part of each CDR3. A D gene is named only where the DNA matches it firmly. Expanded clones get a size class; other rows say once, few or many, or leave the size out.

D	J	size	V	CDR3	DNA
NA	TRBJ2-4	NA	TRBV2	CASSVPGTRGYF	TGTGCCAGCAGTGTTCCCGGGACCCGAGGGTACTTC
TRBD2	TRBJ2-3	NA	TRBV6-1	CASSEASSGRGNTQYF	TGTGCCAGCAGTGAAGCGAGTAGCGGGAGAGGAAATACGCAGTATTTT
NA	TRBJ1-2	NA	TRBV5-1	CASSLGGLPRDSYTF	TGCGCCAGCAGCTTGGGAGGCCTCCCCAGGGATAGCTACACCTTC
NA	TRBJ2-5	once	TRBV5-6	CASSLRETQYF	TGTGCCAGCAGCTTAAGGGAGACCCAGTACTTC
NA	TRBJ1-1	NA	TRBV29-1	CSVAPSAGAAFF	TGCAGCGTTGCCCCGTCTGCAGGGGCAGCTTTCTTT
NA	TRBJ2-2	NA	TRBV28	CASRRQGANTGELFF	TGTGCCAGCAGGCGCCAGGGAGCGAACACCGGGGAGCTGTTTTTT
NA	TRBJ2-7	NA	TRBV11-1	CASSPAAGYEQYF	TGTGCCAGCAGCCCGGCCGCGGGCTACGAGCAGTACTTC
NA	TRBJ1-2	NA	TRBV25-1	CASSETRVPNYGYTF	TGTGCCAGCAGTGAAACGAGAGTACCTAACTATGGCTACACCTTC
NA	TRBJ2-7	NA	TRBV27	CASSLTRLSEQYF	TGTGCCAGCAGTTTGACCAGGCTAAGCGAGCAGTACTTC
NA	TRBJ1-1	NA	TRBV30	CAWSVGGWNTEAFF	TGTGCCTGGAGTGTTGGGGGATGGAACACTGAAGCTTTCTTT
NA	TRBJ1-5	once	TRBV4-1	CASSQAGGNQPQHF	TGCGCCAGCAGCCAAGCTGGAGGCAATCAGCCCCAGCATTTT
TRBD2	TRBJ2-1	NA	TRBV30	CAWIRSGSSYNEQFF	TGTGCCTGGATCCGAAGCGGGAGCTCCTACAATGAGCAGTTCTTC
NA	TRBJ1-5	NA	TRBV6-5	CASSSRAYSNQPQHF	TGTGCCAGCAGTTCCCGGGCCTATAGCAATCAGCCCCAGCATTTT
TRBD2	TRBJ2-1	NA	TRBV18	CASSLSRGGASLNEQFF	TGTGCCAGCTCCTTAAGCCGCGGGGGGGCTTCTCTCAATGAGCAGTTCTTC
TRBD1	TRBJ2-7	NA	TRBV5-1	CASSPQTGGSYEQYF	TGCGCCAGCAGCCCTCAGACAGGGGGCTCCTACGAGCAGTACTTC
NA	TRBJ2-2	NA	TRBV5-3	CAWSRAGELFF	TGTGCCTGGAGTAGGGCCGGGGAGCTGTTTTTT
NA	TRBJ1-2	NA	TRBV5-1	CASSLVVTTNYGYTF	TGCGCCAGCAGCTTGGTAGTCACGACCAACTATGGCTACACCTTC
NA	TRBJ1-5	NA	TRBV4-1	CASSTEEYSNQPQHF	TGCGCCAGCAGCACAGAAGAATATAGCAATCAGCCCCAGCATTTT
NA	TRBJ2-7	once	TRBV18	CASSPSPRTQNVPSSSYEQYF	TGTGCCAGCTCACCATCCCCTCGGACACAAAATGTCCCTTCGAGCTCCTACGAGCAGTACTTC
NA	TRBJ1-6	few	TRBV30	CAWTGQLASPLHF	TGTGCCTGGACCGGACAGCTAGCTTCACCCCTCCACTTT
NA	TRBJ2-7	NA	TRBV11-1	CASSLVTSLNEQYF	TGTGCCAGCAGCTTAGTGACAAGCCTGAACGAGCAGTACTTC
TRBD1	TRBJ1-5	NA	TRBV18	CASSSGQVSNQPQHF	TGTGCCAGCTCATCGGGACAGGTGAGCAATCAGCCCCAGCATTTT
NA	TRBJ2-7	NA	TRBV4-3	CASSQDQGGISYEQYF	TGCGCCAGCAGCCAAGATCAGGGGGGTATTTCCTACGAGCAGTACTTC
NA	TRBJ1-4	NA	TRBV30	CAWTPPTATNEKLFF	TGTGCCTGGACCCCCCCCACAGCAACTAATGAAAAACTGTTTTTT
TRBD1	TRBJ2-2	NA	TRBV28	CASSGSGTGYTGELFF	TGTGCCAGCAGCGGATCCGGGACAGGGTACACCGGGGAGCTGTTTTTT
NA	TRBJ1-3	once	TRBV6-5	CASTVDGSSGNTIYF	TGTGCCAGCACCGTAGACGGCAGCTCTGGAAACACCATATATTTT
NA	TRBJ2-3	few	TRBV4-2	CASSHFEGTQYF	TGTGCCAGCAGCCACTTCGAGGGGACGCAGTATTTT
NA	TRBJ2-1	NA	TRBV5-1	CASSLTVPSYNEQFF	TGCGCCAGCAGCTTGACCGTCCCTTCCTACAATGAGCAGTTCTTC
TRBD1	TRBJ1-1	NA	TRBV29-1	CSGGQGGTEAFF	TGCAGCGGAGGACAGGGGGGCACTGAAGCTTTCTTT
NA	TRBJ2-5	once	TRBV7-3	CASAKGGPISDQETQYF	TGTGCCAGCGCAAAGGGGGGGCCCATTTCGGATCAAGAGACCCAGTACTTC
NA	TRBJ2-3	NA	TRBV11-3	CASSPTGDTQYF	TGTGCCAGCAGCCCCACAGGAGATACGCAGTATTTT
NA	TRBJ1-2	few	TRBV2	CASGGANYGYTF	TGTGCCAGCGGGGGGGCGAACTATGGCTACACCTTC
TRBD2	TRBJ2-7	once	TRBV11-2	CASSTRTSGRVNEQYF	TGTGCCAGCAGCACCCGGACTAGCGGGAGGGTGAACGAGCAGTACTTC
NA	TRBJ2-3	NA	TRBV28	CASREAAPPDTQYF	TGTGCCAGCAGAGAAGCGGCTCCCCCAGATACGCAGTATTTT
TRBD1	TRBJ2-1	NA	TRBV6-6	CATIQGGKDNEQFF	TGTGCCACCATACAGGGGGGTAAGGACAATGAGCAGTTCTTC
NA	TRBJ1-1	once	TRBV27	CASSLYPPPVNTEAFF	TGTGCCAGCAGTTTATATCCCCCACCAGTGAACACTGAAGCTTTCTTT
NA	TRBJ2-7	NA	TRBV19	CASIGVGRGRGSYEQYF	TGTGCCAGTATCGGGGTCGGCAGGGGCAGGGGCTCCTACGAGCAGTACTTC
NA	TRBJ1-1	NA	TRBV18	CASQGTSANTEAFF	TGTGCCAGCCAAGGGACTTCAGCAAACACTGAAGCTTTCTTT
NA	TRBJ2-3	NA	TRBV30	CAWSTGTDTQYF	TGTGCCTGGAGTACGGGCACAGATACGCAGTATTTT
TRBD2	TRBJ2-6	NA	TRBV5-4	CASSLTSGAGANVLTF	TGTGCCAGCAGCCTTACTAGCGGGGCGGGGGCCAACGTCCTGACTTTC
NA	TRBJ1-1	NA	TRBV7-6	CASSLSALNTEAFF	TGTGCCAGCAGCCTCTCGGCTTTGAACACTGAAGCTTTCTTT